These 19 T cell receptor beta chains were sequenced from one sample in a study of T-cell reconstitution after alpha-beta-depleted transplantation in children. Unique molecular identifiers were used to barcode this TCRbeta library. TCRdb itself ran the PCR reads through MiXCR, one entry per CDR3 protein. The sample has around 490,000 distinct CDR3 sequences; over 10% are singletons. The specimen comprised PBMCs, mostly from graft donor cells, sampled 180 days after TCRalphabeta/CD19-depleted stem cell transplant. The receptors derive from a female patient aged 2-9 years who had a stem cell transplant for aplastic anemia, so the T cells may come from the graft donor.

V is TRBV4-3 and J is TRBJ2-3; 7 positions match TRBD2. Germline loops: CDR1 LGHNA, CDR2 YSLEER. J was trimmed by 2 bases and V by 2 bases; bases with no gene match: 7. This CDR3 spans 16 amino acids. CDR3 coding DNA: TGCGCCAGCAGCCAAAGAGCTAGCGGTCTCACAGATACGCAGTATTTT. Its protein product is CASSQRASGLTDTQYF.

This clonotype has just a few counts. The chain employs TRBV28 and TRBJ1-5; D is unclear. The CDR3 contains 16 residues. V lost 1 base and J lost 2, with 12 bases in between. Germline CDR1 reads MDHEN; CDR2 reads SYDVKM. The CDR3 reads CASSLLSESGNQPQHF. CDR3 DNA: TGTGCCAGCAGTTTATTGTCGGAATCTGGCAATCAGCCCCAGCATTTT.

The CDR3, as DNA: TGTGCCAGCAGTCCCCACCGTCGCGGGGCTGCAGATACGCAGTATTTT. Its translation is CASSPHRRGAADTQYF. The chain is built from TRBV12-3 or TRBV12-4 and TRBJ2-3; D is possibly TRBD2 (6 bases). The ends were cut back, 5 bases at V and 4 bases at J, with 19 bases in the middle. The CDR3 runs to 16 residues.

The genes are TRBV3-1 and TRBJ2-5; 10 bases map to TRBD1. V gave up 7 bases and J gave up 1 base; unmatched junction bases: 18. The CDR3 length is 19 residues. CDR1 is LGHDT, CDR2 YNNKEL, per germline (reference sequence). The CDR3 nucleotides read TGTGCCAGCACCAAGCAGGCCCCTCCGGGACAGGGGCGCCAAGAGACCCAGTACTTC. Translated: CASTKQAPPGQGRQETQYF.

This clonotype occurred a few times. This sequence joins TRBV18 and TRBJ2-3; D possibly corresponds to TRBD2 (6 bases). The CDR3 runs to 15 residues. Germline CDR1 KGHSH, CDR2 LQKENI. The V end was cut by 2 bases, the J end by 2 bases, with 11 bases between. The CDR3 bases are TGTGCCAGCTCACCAATGGAGGGAGCCACAGATACGCAGTATTTT. Encoded protein: CASSPMEGATDTQYF. The entire variable domain, with the rest obtained from reference TRBV18 and TRBJ2-3, is as follows: NAGVMQNPRHLVRRRGQEARLRCSPMKGHSHVYWYRQLPEEGLKFMVYLQKENIIDESGMPKERFSAEFPKEGPSILRIQQVVRGDSAAYFCASSPMEGATDTQYFGPGTRLTVL.

This clonotype has a count of ten or more. This sequence joins TRBV2 and TRBJ2-2; a possible D gene is TRBD1 (6 bases). There are 15 residues in the CDR3. Trimming took 4 bases from V and 1 from J, leaving 10 bases between them. CDR1 is SNHLY, CDR2 FYNNEI, per germline. The CDR3 is CASSVQGGNTGELFF. The CDR3 DNA is TGTGCCAGCAGTGTACAGGGCGGGAACACCGGGGAGCTGTTTTTT.

The chain is built from TRBV29-1 and TRBJ2-7; D remains unclear. Germline CDR1 reads SQVTM; CDR2 reads ANQGSEA. The CDR3 runs to 15 residues. Trimming pared 2 bases from V and 0 bases from J, leaving 14 bases between. The DNA of the CDR3 is TGCAGCGTTGAAAAAATAGGGCAATCCTCCTACGAGCAGTACTTC. Encoded protein: CSVEKIGQSSYEQYF.

This clonotype was seen repeatedly, ten times or more. The chain has TRBV18 and TRBJ2-7; D not certain. This CDR3 region has 12 residues. V was pared by 6 bases and J by 4 bases, with 10 bases between. Germline assignment: CDR1 KGHSH and CDR2 LQKENI. CDR3 nucleotides: TGTGCCAGCTCTCCCGACGTATACGAGCAGTACTTC. It yields the protein CASSPDVYEQYF.

The table lists this clonotype with a few counts. The chain joins TRBV27 to TRBJ2-2, with D perhaps matching TRBD1 (7 bases). The CDR3 is 16 residues long. The V and J ends lost 5 bases and 15 bases respectively, with 28 bases between them. In germline, CDR1 is MNHEY, CDR2 SMNVEV (reference sequence). The CDR3 protein is CASSPRIRELPGGMFF. DNA for the CDR3: TGTGCCAGCAGTCCCCGGATTAGGGAGTTGCCAGGGGGGATGTTTTTT.

There are a few counts of this clonotype. The chain has TRBV6-2 or TRBV6-3 and TRBJ2-2; 13 bases align to TRBD2. CDR1 is MNHEY and CDR2 is SVGEGT in the germline V gene. Germline trimming cut 4 bases from V and 4 bases from J; bases unmatched to any gene: 9. The CDR3 extends over 18 amino acids. The CDR3, as DNA: TGTGCCAGCAGTTCCTACCGACTAGCGGGAGGATCCACCGGGGAGCTGTTTTTT. Its translation is CASSSYRLAGGSTGELFF.

CDR3 DNA: TGTGCCACCGCGGGACAGGGATTCGCTGAAGCTTTCTTT. Protein sequence: CATAGQGFAEAFF. V usage is TRBV19 and J usage is TRBJ1-1; 9 bases map to TRBD1. Looked up from germline, CDR1 is LNHDA and CDR2 is SQIVND (reference sequence). Losses at the gene ends were 10 bases for V and 6 bases for J; bases not matched to a gene: 9. The CDR3 loop spans 13 amino acids.

This clonotype appeared a few times. This chain joins TRBV24-1 and TRBJ2-7; a weak D match, TRBD2 (6 bases). The CDR3 consists of 19 residues. CDR1 and CDR2 (germline): KGHDR, SFDVKD. The CDR3 sequence is CATCDFGPKMGWRAYEQYV. CDR3 bases: TGTGCCACCTGTGATTTCGGTCCCAAAATGGGGTGGAGGGCCTACGAGCAGTACGTC.

This clonotype was detected a few times. This chain uses TRBV18 with TRBJ2-2, with D perhaps TRBD1 (6 bases). The germline V gene has CDR1 KGHSH and CDR2 LQKENI. There are 16 residues in the CDR3. Trimming removed 0 bases from V and 5 bases from J, with 13 bases in between. CDR3 sequence reads: CASSPPATGFTGELFF. The CDR3 DNA sequence: TGTGCCAGCTCACCACCGGCGACAGGATTTACCGGGGAGCTGTTTTTT. The complete variable domain, with remaining parts taken from reference TRBV18 and TRBJ2-2, reads NAGVMQNPRHLVRRRGQEARLRCSPMKGHSHVYWYRQLPEEGLKFMVYLQKENIIDESGMPKERFSAEFPKEGPSILRIQQVVRGDSAAYFCASSPPATGFTGELFFGEGSRLTVL.

The CDR3 protein is CSVDLGLAGSSYNEQFF. Written as DNA, the CDR3 is TGCAGCGTTGATCTTGGGCTAGCGGGATCTTCCTACAATGAGCAGTTCTTC. This chain uses TRBV29-1 with TRBJ2-1; 9 nucleotides align to TRBD2. Germline CDR1 is SQVTM and CDR2 is ANQGSEA. After removal of 3 bases from V and 1 base from J, the junction contained 10 bases not matched to a gene. This CDR3 comprises 17 residues.

This clonotype was recorded many times. CDR3 sequence (DNA): TGCGCCAGCAGCCCTGGCGCTAGCGGGACGTACGAGCAGTACTTC. It specifies CASSPGASGTYEQYF. This chain links TRBV5-1 with TRBJ2-7; 9 nucleotides match TRBD2. The length of the CDR3 is 15 residues. Trimming at V came to 4 bases and at J to 4 bases, leaving 9 bases not matched to a gene. The germline CDR1 and CDR2 sequences are SGHRS and YFSETQ.

This clonotype has more than one count but fewer than ten. The chain employs TRBV7-2 and TRBJ1-2; D might be TRBD1 (6 bases). Trimming took off 5 bases at V and 4 bases at J, with 17 bases between the two ends. Per germline, CDR1 SGHTA and CDR2 FQGNSA. The CDR3 is 15 amino acids. CDR3 in DNA: TGTGCCAGCAGCGATTCCGGGACATTTATCTATGGCTACACCTTC. Translating gives CASSDSGTFIYGYTF.

The V call is TRBV4-3, the J call TRBJ2-3; 7 bases align to TRBD2. This CDR3 region has 15 residues. CDR1 is LGHNA and CDR2 is YSLEER in the germline V gene. The ends lost 4 bases at V and 6 bases at J; junction bases unmatched: 10. This CDR3 is CASSPGLNSVDTQYF. The CDR3 DNA sequence: TGCGCCAGCAGCCCGGGACTAAACTCCGTCGATACGCAGTATTTT.

This clonotype showed up just a few times. The chain recombines TRBV5-6 with TRBJ2-2; no definite D call. V was trimmed by 1 base and J by 0 bases, leaving 7 bases between them. Germline V gene lookup returns CDR1 SGHDT and CDR2 YYEEEE. The length of the CDR3 is 15 residues. Written as DNA, the CDR3 is TGTGCCAGCAGCTTGCCCGCGACGAACACCGGGGAGCTGTTTTTT. This gives the protein CASSLPATNTGELFF.

J is TRBJ2-7 and V is TRBV3-1; 7 bases are a match to TRBD2. This CDR3 has 15 amino acids. The trim removed 10 bases at V and 3 bases at J, leaving 15 bases unmatched. CDR1 is LGHDT and CDR2 is YNNKEL in the germline V gene (reference sequence). DNA for the CDR3: TGTGCCACCTCCCAAGGCACTAGCGCCTACTACGAGCAGTACTTC. Amino acids: CATSQGTSAYYEQYF.